This entry features one T cell receptor (beta chain) sequence. Its specificity is unknown. TCRdb re-called the 5' RACE reads with MiXCR, one entry per CDR3 protein. The top ten hold about 11% of the sample, which has under 200,000 distinct CDR3 sequences, roughly 28% seen once. The sample belongs to a study of T-cell memory formation after mild COVID-19. Study outcomes and limitations: Clones that contracted clustered mainly in CM and EM if CD4+ and in EMRA if CD8+.

CDR1 is SNHLY and CDR2 is FYNNEI in the germline V gene. The CDR3 sequence is 14 residues long. V was clipped by 6 bases and J by 4 bases, with 14 bases between them. This chain connects TRBV2 to TRBJ2-3, with D possibly TRBD1 on 6 matching bases. The material sequenced was PBMCs or a T cell subset sorted from them (not recorded which). This receptor was identified in an adult woman who had mild COVID-19 (a few samples of this study predate the infection). Cell type and time point are not known. CDR3 sequence: CASRFVKGADTQYF. The CDR3 bases are TGTGCCAGCAGATTCGTCAAGGGGGCAGATACGCAGTATTTT.